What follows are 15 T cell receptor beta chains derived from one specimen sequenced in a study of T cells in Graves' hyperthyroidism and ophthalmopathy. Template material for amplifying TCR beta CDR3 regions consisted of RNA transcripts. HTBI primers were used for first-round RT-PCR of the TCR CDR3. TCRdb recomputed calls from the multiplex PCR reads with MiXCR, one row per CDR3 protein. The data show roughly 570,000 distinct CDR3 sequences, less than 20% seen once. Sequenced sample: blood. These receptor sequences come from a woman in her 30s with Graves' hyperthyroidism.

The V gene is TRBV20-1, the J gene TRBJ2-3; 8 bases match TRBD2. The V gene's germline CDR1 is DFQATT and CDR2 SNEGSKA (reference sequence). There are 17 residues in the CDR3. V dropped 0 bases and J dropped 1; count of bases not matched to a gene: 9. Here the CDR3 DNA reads TGCAGTGCTAGAGACGGGACCCTAGCGGGCCGCACAGATACGCAGTATTTT. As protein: CSARDGTLAGRTDTQYF.

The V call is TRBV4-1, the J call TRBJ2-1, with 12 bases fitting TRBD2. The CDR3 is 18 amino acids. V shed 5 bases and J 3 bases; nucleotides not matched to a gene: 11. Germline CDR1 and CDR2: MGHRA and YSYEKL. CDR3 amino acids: CASSKGLAGYNCYNEQFF. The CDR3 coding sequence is TGCGCCAGCAGCAAGGGACTAGCGGGTTATAACTGCTACAATGAGCAGTTCTTC.

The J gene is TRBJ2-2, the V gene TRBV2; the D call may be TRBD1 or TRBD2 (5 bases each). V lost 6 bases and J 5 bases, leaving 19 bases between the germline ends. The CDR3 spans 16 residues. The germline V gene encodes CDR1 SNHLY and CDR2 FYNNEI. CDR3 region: CASSPLGESRTGELFF. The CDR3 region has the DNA TGTGCCAGCAGCCCACTGGGGGAGAGCAGGACCGGGGAGCTGTTTTTT. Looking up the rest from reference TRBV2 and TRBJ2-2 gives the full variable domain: EPEVTQTPSHQVTQMGQEVILRCVPISNHLYFYWYRQILGQKVEFLVSFYNNEISEKSEIFDDQFSVERPDGSNFTLKIRSTKLEDSAMYFCASSPLGESRTGELFFGEGSRLTVL.

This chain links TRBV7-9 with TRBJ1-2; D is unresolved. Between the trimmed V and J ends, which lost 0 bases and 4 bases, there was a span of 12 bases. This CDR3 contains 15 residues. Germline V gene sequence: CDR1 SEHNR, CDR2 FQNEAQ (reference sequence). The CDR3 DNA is TGTGCCAGCAGCTTAGCCGCCCAGGAGGCCTATGGCTACACCTTC. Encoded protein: CASSLAAQEAYGYTF.

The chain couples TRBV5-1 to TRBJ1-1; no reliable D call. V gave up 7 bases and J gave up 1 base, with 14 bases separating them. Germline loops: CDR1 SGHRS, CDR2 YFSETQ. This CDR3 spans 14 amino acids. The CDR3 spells CASRGGGKNTEAFF. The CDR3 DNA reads TGCGCCAGCCGCGGCGGAGGGAAGAACACTGAAGCTTTCTTT.

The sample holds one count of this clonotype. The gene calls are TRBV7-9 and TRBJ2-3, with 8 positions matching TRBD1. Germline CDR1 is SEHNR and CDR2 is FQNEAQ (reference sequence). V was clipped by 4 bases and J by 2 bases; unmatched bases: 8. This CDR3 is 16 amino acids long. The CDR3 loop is CASSSTDRVITDTQYF. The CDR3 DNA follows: TGTGCCAGCAGCTCTACGGACAGGGTGATCACAGATACGCAGTATTTT.

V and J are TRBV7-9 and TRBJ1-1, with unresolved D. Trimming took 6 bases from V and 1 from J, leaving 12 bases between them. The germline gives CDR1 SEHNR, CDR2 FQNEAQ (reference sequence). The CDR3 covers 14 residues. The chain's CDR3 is CASRQEVGNTEAFF. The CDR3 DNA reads TGTGCCAGCAGGCAAGAAGTCGGGAACACTGAAGCTTTCTTT.

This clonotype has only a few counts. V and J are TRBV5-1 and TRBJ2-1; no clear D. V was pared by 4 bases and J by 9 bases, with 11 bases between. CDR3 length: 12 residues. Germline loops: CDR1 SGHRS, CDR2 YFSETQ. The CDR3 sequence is CASSVVVGEQFF. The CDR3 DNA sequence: TGCGCCAGCAGCGTGGTAGTTGGTGAGCAGTTCTTC.

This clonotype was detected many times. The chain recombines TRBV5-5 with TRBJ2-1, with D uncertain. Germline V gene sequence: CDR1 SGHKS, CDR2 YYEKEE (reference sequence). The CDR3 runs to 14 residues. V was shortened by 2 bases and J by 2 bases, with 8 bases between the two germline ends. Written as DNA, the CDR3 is TGTGCCAGCAGCTTTCTATCACCCTACAATGAGCAGTTCTTC. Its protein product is CASSFLSPYNEQFF.

CDR3: CASSLEGAGAPTGELFF. The CDR3, as DNA: TGCGCCAGCAGCTTGGAAGGTGCAGGGGCGCCCACCGGGGAGCTGTTTTTT. The chain links TRBV5-1 to TRBJ2-2; tentative D call: TRBD1 (6 bases). The CDR3 consists of 17 residues. Germline CDR1 and CDR2: SGHRS and YFSETQ. V shed 0 bases and J shed 4 bases, with 16 bases lying between them. Based on the CDR3 plus reference TRBV5-1 and TRBJ2-2, the full variable domain is KAGVTQTPRYLIKTRGQQVTLSCSPISGHRSVSWYQQTPGQGLQFLFEYFSETQRNKGNFPGRFSGRQFSNSRSEMNVSTLELGDSALYLCASSLEGAGAPTGELFFGEGSRLTVL.

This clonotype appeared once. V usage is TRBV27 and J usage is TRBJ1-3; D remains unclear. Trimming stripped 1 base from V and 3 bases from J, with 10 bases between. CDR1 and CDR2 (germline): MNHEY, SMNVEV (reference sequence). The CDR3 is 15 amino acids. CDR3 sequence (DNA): TGTGCCAGCAGTTTATTGGATCCCCTTGGAAACACCATATATTTT. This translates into CASSLLDPLGNTIYF.

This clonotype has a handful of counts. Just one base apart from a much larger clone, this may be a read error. The CDR3 region has the DNA TGTGCCAGCAGCCATAGACTAGGGGCATCCCCCCACGAGCAGTACTTC. Protein sequence: CASSHRLGASPHEQYF. The chain joins TRBV3-1 to TRBJ2-7, with a weak D call TRBD2 (6 bases). Looked up from germline, CDR1 is LGHDT and CDR2 is YNNKEL (reference sequence). There are 16 residues in the CDR3. Trimming left V 3 bases short and J 5 bases short, with 20 bases between.

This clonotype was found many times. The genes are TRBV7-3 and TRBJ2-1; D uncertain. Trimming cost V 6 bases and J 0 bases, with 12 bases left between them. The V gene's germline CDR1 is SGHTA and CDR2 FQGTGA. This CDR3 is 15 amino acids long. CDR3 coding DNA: TGTGCCAGCAGTTTCACCCCGAGCTCCTACAATGAGCAGTTCTTC. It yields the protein CASSFTPSSYNEQFF.

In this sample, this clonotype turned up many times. CDR3: CASSWGETQYF. The CDR3 nucleotides read TGTGCCAGCAGTTGGGGCGAGACCCAGTACTTC. The genes are TRBV27 and TRBJ2-5; TRBD1 might be the D (5 bases). Per germline, CDR1 MNHEY and CDR2 SMNVEV (reference sequence). The length of the CDR3 is 11 residues. V was cut by 4 bases and J by 5 bases, with 5 bases left in between.

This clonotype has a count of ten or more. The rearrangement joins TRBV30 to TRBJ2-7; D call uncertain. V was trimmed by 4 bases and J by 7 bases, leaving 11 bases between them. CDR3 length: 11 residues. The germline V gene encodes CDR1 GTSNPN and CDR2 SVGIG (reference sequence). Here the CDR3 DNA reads TGTGCCTGGACCAGATCCCGAGAGCAGTACTTC. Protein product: CAWTRSREQYF. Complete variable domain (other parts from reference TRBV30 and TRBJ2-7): SQTIHQWPATLVQPVGSPLSLECTVEGTSNPNLYWYRQAAGRGLQLLFYSVGIGQISSEVPQNLSASRPQDRQFILSSKKLLLSDSGFYLCAWTRSREQYFGPGTRLTVT.